This TCR beta chain was recovered during a study of shared clonotypes between healthy human individuals. Study summary: Each donor's CD4 naive and CD4 memory cells filled three plates apiece, CD8 naive two, and CD8 memory one.

CDR1 is SGHTS, CDR2 YDEGEE, per germline. CDR3 length: 16 residues. Between the trimmed V and J ends, which lost 5 bases and 0 bases, there was a span of 12 bases. Here immunoSEQ multiplex PCR was the method, and the copy in TCRdb shows in-frame clones only, minus some. Altogether about 2.4 million clones are present, 93% being singletons, with the ten largest covering about 0.38%. The genes are TRBV5-8 and TRBJ2-6; a possible D gene is TRBD2 (5 bases). The sequenced sample consisted of naive CD4+ T cells from PBMCs. Subset in this sample: CD45RA+ positively selected. This TCR derives from a man aged 18 to 29 in good health. Some clones in this sample may be carry-over from other donors' samples. The CDR3 DNA is TGTGCCAGCAGGAAACGGGGAAGCTCTGGGGCCAACGTCCTGACTTTC. It specifies CASRKRGSSGANVLTF.